Listed below are T cell receptor beta chains from one sample, sequenced in a study of graft-versus-host responses after intestinal transplantation. These TCRs' antigens remain unknown. Only in-frame clones appear in the TCRdb table, and some are missing; sequencing was by immunoSEQ multiplex PCR. The table has 75,000 to 100,000 clones, about nine tenths seen once. Sequencing used unstimulated CD4+ T cells sorted from spleen or lymph node cells, obtained before transplant. These receptors originate from a human donor who was the organ donor for an intestinal transplant. The CDR3 runs from the conserved cysteine through the conserved F or W. A D gene is named only where the DNA matches it firmly.

j_call | d_call | v_call | cdr3_nt | cdr3_aa
TRBJ1-5 | - | TRBV5-1 | TGCGCCAGCAGCTTGGCGGGTAATCAGCCCCAGCATTTT | CASSLAGNQPQHF
TRBJ2-3 | - | TRBV5-1 | TGCGCCAGCAGCTTGGCCGGGCGGGTAGTGGCAGATACGCAGTATTTT | CASSLAGRVVADTQYF
TRBJ1-1 | - | TRBV6-5 | TGTGCCAGCAGCCAGGGTATCGGAGCTTTCTTT | CASSQGIGAFF
TRBJ2-3 | TRBD2 | TRBV6-5 | TGTGCCAGCAGTTACGCCCCCGGGACTAGCGGGGGGAGTACCACTTTT | CASSYAPGTSGGSTTF
TRBJ2-5 | TRBD1 | TRBV5-1 | TGCGCCAGCAGCCCTAGACAGGGGGCTAGGGAGACCCAGTACTTC | CASSPRQGARETQYF
TRBJ1-1 | TRBD1 | TRBV19 | TGTGCCAGTAGTATACGTGCGTGGGGACAGGGGGTTCTGGCGAACACTGAAGCTTTCTTT | CASSIRAWGQGVLANTEAFF
TRBJ1-5 | - | TRBV7-3 | TGTGCCAGCAGCTCCTCCCCGGGCAGGGTCGGTCAGCCCCAGCATTTT | CASSSSPGRVGQPQHF
TRBJ2-1 | TRBD2 | TRBV9 | TGTGCCAGCAGCACTAGCGGGGCCGGGTACAATGAGCAGTTCTTC | CASSTSGAGYNEQFF
TRBJ1-5 | - | TRBV27 | TGTGCCAGCAGTTCATCGGCGAGTAGCAGCCCCCAGCATTTT | CASSSSASSSPQHF
TRBJ2-7 | - | TRBV12-2 | TGTGCAAGTCCGGGGACTAGCGGGGGGGCGGAGTACTTC | CASPGTSGGAEYF